Listed below are T cell receptor beta chains from one sample, sequenced in a study of T cells in narcolepsy. Produced via immunoSEQ multiplex PCR; TCRdb's table is partial and in-frame only. The sample shows approximately 25,000 clones, about nine tenths of them seen only once. What was sequenced was CD45RA- memory CD4+ T cells from PBMCs. The receptors were sampled from a human donor with narcolepsy. Each CDR3 is given with its conserved first and last residue.

v_call	j_call	cdr3_length	cdr3_aa
TRBV12-5	TRBJ2-5	16	CASGLFETPGKETQYF
TRBV9	TRBJ2-7	13	CASSPSPGHEQYF
TRBV7-6	TRBJ2-3	15	CASSSHQGVGVTQYF
TRBV4-1	TRBJ2-1	15	CASSPQIQGFGEQFF
TRBV6-1	TRBJ2-1	15	CASSFSSGGGNEQFF
TRBV5-8	TRBJ1-5	13	CASSFRPNQPQHF
TRBV5-4	TRBJ2-1	15	CASSPSGDSYNEQFF
TRBV10-1	TRBJ1-4	14	CASSEHPSGEKLFF
TRBV28	TRBJ1-3	16	CASSFTYRPSGNTIYF
TRBV6-5	TRBJ2-7	13	CASSGRRWGEQYF
TRBV18	TRBJ2-1	17	CASSPGPGGGQNNEQFF
TRBV9	TRBJ2-4	18	CASSVGIAGPSRSDIQYF
TRBV7-9	TRBJ2-1	19	CASSPRASGGPGSYNEQFF
TRBV10-1	TRBJ2-7	14	CASSEDTVSVEQYF
TRBV2	TRBJ1-5	12	CAVQGSGQPQHF
TRBV6-6	TRBJ2-3	16	CASSYGRGAVTDTQYF
TRBV7-8	TRBJ1-2	16	CASSPVGPFTSYGYTF
TRBV2	TRBJ1-2	11	CASRRMRGYTF
TRBV7-2	TRBJ2-3	14	CASSLPPFTDTQYF
TRBV6-1	TRBJ2-7	14	CASARAAIPYEQYF
TRBV11-2	TRBJ2-1	16	CASGGRLGQVDNEQFF
TRBV7-6	TRBJ2-2	16	CASSLLAGVNTGELFF
TRBV7-9	TRBJ2-1	14	CASSPSGAFGEQFF
TRBV10-3	TRBJ1-3	15	CAISSDGGSGNTIYF
TRBV18	TRBJ2-7	14	CASSPPGLTYEQYF
TRBV10-2	TRBJ2-1	14	CASSTSGGDNEQFF
TRBV6-5	TRBJ1-1	12	CASSALTAEAFF
TRBV28	TRBJ1-2	13	CASSADGNYGYTF
TRBV5-4	TRBJ1-2	16	CASSTGQGRNIYGYTF
TRBV5-4	TRBJ1-5	12	CASSLDGQPQHF
TRBV25-1	TRBJ1-4	15	CASSESGWAIEKLFF
TRBV2	TRBJ1-4	13	CASSEAPDEKLFF
TRBV19	TRBJ2-1	12	CASSKLLNEQFF
TRBV10-3	TRBJ2-1	17	CAISEGLAGGPYNEQFF
TRBV27	TRBJ1-1	13	CASSVTGNTEAFF
TRBV18	TRBJ1-1	13	CASSPLWEGKAFF
TRBV19	TRBJ1-2	16	CASSPILGARVYGYTF
TRBV10-1	TRBJ2-2	14	CASSPGQGAGELFF
TRBV4-1	TRBJ1-4	14	CASSQGVGGEKLFF
TRBV7-2	TRBJ2-1	15	CASSSQWGGYNEQFF
TRBV5-1	TRBJ1-1	15	CASRATGGPNTEAFF
TRBV5-1	TRBJ2-2	14	CASSLAGPRRGAVF
TRBV9	TRBJ2-3	15	CASSVAGTSTDTQYF
TRBV2	TRBJ1-5	13	CASTPGQGQPQHF
TRBV18	TRBJ2-1	18	CASSPRDSPTTPYNEQFF
TRBV11-2	TRBJ2-7	13	CASSLGTAYEQYF
TRBV10-3	TRBJ2-6	15	CAISESLSGANVLTF
TRBV5-8	TRBJ1-2	18	CASSRSGHRGGFGYGYTF
TRBV28	TRBJ2-5	19	CASSLPPGLAGGRGETQYF
TRBV7-6	TRBJ2-2	16	CASRREGRANTGELFF
TRBV9	TRBJ2-2	15	CASSVTSAYTGELFF
TRBV9	TRBJ2-1	17	CASSPRGALSSYNEQFF
TRBV14	TRBJ1-2	12	CASSQGYYGYTF
TRBV7-6	TRBJ2-5	15	CASSPRAGGQETQYF
TRBV11-3	TRBJ2-4	16	CASSMATGTGGVIQYF